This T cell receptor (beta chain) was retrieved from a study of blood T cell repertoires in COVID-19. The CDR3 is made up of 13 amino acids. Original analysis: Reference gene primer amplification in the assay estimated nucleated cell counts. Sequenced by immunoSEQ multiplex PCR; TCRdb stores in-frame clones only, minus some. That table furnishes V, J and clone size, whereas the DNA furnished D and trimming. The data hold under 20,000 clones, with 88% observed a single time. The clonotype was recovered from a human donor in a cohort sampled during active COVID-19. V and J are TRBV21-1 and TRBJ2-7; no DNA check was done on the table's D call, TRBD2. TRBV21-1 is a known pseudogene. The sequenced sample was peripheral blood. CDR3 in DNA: TGTGCCAGCTTTGATGAATCGGGCTACGAGCAGTACTTC. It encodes CASFDESGYEQYF.